These 16 T cell receptor beta chains share one sample of origin, sequenced in a study of CD8+ T cells in alopecia areata. It was cDNA, reverse transcribed from extracted RNA, that served as the sequencing template. Measured with immunoSEQ multiplex PCR; TCRdb has only the in-frame clones, and not every one. The sample lists just over 150,000 clones, just over 65% occurring once. Indicated treatment: oral pan-JAK inhibitor, 5-10 mg twice daily. This material consisted of CD4+ T cells sorted from blood, taken at week 4, from a patient treated with tofacitinib. Receptors originate from a human donor with alopecia areata.

The sample holds a few counts of this clone. The chain carries TRBV29-1 and TRBJ2-5; D gene unclear. CDR1 is SQVTM, CDR2 ANQGSEA, per germline. V was trimmed by 5 bases and J by 5 bases, leaving 9 bases between them. The CDR3 has 11 amino acids. The CDR3 DNA reads TGCAGCGTTATCGTAGGGGAGACCCAGTACTTC. Its translation is CSVIVGETQYF.

This clone appeared once. This chain connects TRBV5-1 to TRBJ1-2; TRBD1 aligns across 9 bases. Germline CDR1 SGHRS, CDR2 YFSETQ. This CDR3 region has 15 residues. Trimming removed 4 bases from V and 2 bases from J; junction bases left unmatched: 6. The CDR3 nucleotides are TGCGCCAGCAGCCCGGGGACAGGGCCGAACTATGGCTACACCTTC. It encodes CASSPGTGPNYGYTF.

The CDR3 DNA is TGTGCCAGTAGTAAACGACAGGACCAAGAGACCCAGTACTTC. This codes for CASSKRQDQETQYF. The chain combines TRBV19 with TRBJ2-5, with D perhaps matching TRBD1 (6 bases). The germline V gene encodes CDR1 LNHDA and CDR2 SQIVND (reference sequence). V was pared by 4 bases and J by 0 bases, with 9 bases between. The CDR3 length is 14 residues.

This clone was counted only a few times. The V gene is TRBV29-1, the J gene TRBJ2-5, with TRBD1 as a possible D gene (5 bases). The CDR3 extends over 12 amino acids. Trimming removed 6 bases from V and 6 bases from J, with 14 bases in between. Germline CDR1 is SQVTM and CDR2 is ANQGSEA. CDR3: CSVARGQKTQYF. The DNA of the CDR3 is TGCAGCGTGGCAAGGGGTCAGAAGACCCAGTACTTC.

The gene calls are TRBV6-5 and TRBJ1-2, with unresolved D. Trimming left V 6 bases short and J 8 bases short, with 16 bases between. This CDR3 is built from 13 residues. Looked up from germline, CDR1 is MNHEY and CDR2 is SVGAGI. The CDR3 region is CASRPGPIDGYTF. The CDR3 bases are TGTGCCAGCAGGCCCGGACCTATTGACGGCTACACCTTC.

The chain combines TRBV29-1 with TRBJ1-5, with TRBD1 as a possible D gene (6 bases). Trimming cost V 8 bases and J 6 bases, with 17 bases left between them. The germline V gene has CDR1 SQVTM and CDR2 ANQGSEA. This CDR3 is built from 13 residues. In DNA form, the CDR3 reads TGCAGCATTGCACAGGGAACTGGTCAGCCCCAGCATTTT. Encoded protein: CSIAQGTGQPQHF.

The chain has TRBV29-1 and TRBJ2-3, with D maybe TRBD1 (6 bases). The CDR3 sequence is 14 residues long. Germline V gene lookup returns CDR1 SQVTM and CDR2 ANQGSEA. V shed 4 bases and J shed 2 bases, with 13 bases lying between them. Here the CDR3 DNA reads TGCAGCGTTGCCCCCGGACAGTTCACAGATACGCAGTATTTT. As protein: CSVAPGQFTDTQYF.

The V call is TRBV25-1, the J call TRBJ2-6, with unresolved D. Germline V gene lookup returns CDR1 MGHDK and CDR2 SYGVNS. The CDR3 loop spans 15 amino acids. V gave up 6 bases and J gave up 2 bases, with 11 bases separating them. The CDR3 DNA reads as TGTGCCAGCAGCGACCCCGCAGCTGGGGCCAACGTCCTGACTTTC. Residues: CASSDPAAGANVLTF.

V gene TRBV4-1 combines with J gene TRBJ2-5; 7 bases are a match to TRBD2. V dropped 0 bases and J dropped 5; count of bases not matched to a gene: 3. CDR1 and CDR2 (germline): MGHRA, YSYEKL. CDR3 length equals 14 residues. CDR3 sequence reads: CASSQDPAGETQYF. CDR3 bases: TGCGCCAGCAGCCAAGATCCAGCGGGGGAGACCCAGTACTTC.

The table lists this clone with a count of one. V gene TRBV29-1 combines with J gene TRBJ1-6; weak D call: TRBD1 (5 bases). This CDR3 contains 13 residues. Trimming took off 4 bases at V and 8 bases at J, with 12 bases between the two ends. The germline CDR1 and CDR2 sequences are SQVTM and ANQGSEA. The CDR3 region is CSVGDPPHSPLHF. Here the CDR3 DNA reads TGCAGCGTTGGGGACCCCCCGCATTCACCCCTCCACTTT.

The V and J genes are TRBV11-1 and TRBJ2-5; no clear D gene. CDR1 is SGHAT, CDR2 FQDESV, per germline (reference sequence). The CDR3 sequence is 15 residues long. Trimming removed 5 bases at V and 1 base at J, with 14 bases between. In DNA form, the CDR3 reads TGTGCCAGCAGCGTACGTAGGGCAATCCAAGAGACCCAGTACTTC. This gives the protein CASSVRRAIQETQYF.

The chain is built from TRBV9 and TRBJ1-1; unclear D gene. V lost 4 bases and J 7 bases, leaving 14 bases between the germline ends. The V gene's germline CDR1 is SGDLS and CDR2 YYNGEE. This CDR3 region has 13 residues. CDR3 residues: CASSPSGPIEAFF. In nucleotides, the CDR3 is TGTGCCAGCAGCCCAAGTGGGCCGATTGAAGCTTTCTTT.

This clone was observed a handful of times. The chain combines TRBV29-1 with TRBJ1-2; 7 nucleotides agree with TRBD1. Trimming removed 5 bases from V and 5 bases from J; junction bases left unmatched: 11. CDR3 size: 14 residues. Germline CDR1 reads SQVTM; CDR2 reads ANQGSEA. This CDR3 is CSVLVGTAIYGYTF. As DNA, the CDR3 is TGCAGCGTTCTAGTTGGGACAGCCATATATGGCTACACCTTC.

The chain uses TRBV29-1 and TRBJ2-1; D remains unclear. The CDR3 spans 10 residues. V was trimmed by 7 bases and J by 10 bases, leaving 11 bases between them. Per germline, CDR1 SQVTM and CDR2 ANQGSEA. CDR3 amino acids: CSAYHPEQFF. CDR3 coding DNA: TGCAGCGCTTATCATCCGGAGCAGTTCTTC.

CDR3 bases: TGCGCCAGCAGTCAATCTTCCACGAAGGAGCAGTACTTC. Its protein product is CASSQSSTKEQYF. The chain joins TRBV23-1 to TRBJ2-7; D is unclear. TRBV23-1 is given ORF status, its function remaining uncertain. The CDR3 has 13 residues. V lost 0 bases to trimming and J lost 7 bases, with 10 bases between them.

The sample holds a few counts of this clone. This chain links TRBV5-1 with TRBJ2-4; no reliable D call. Trimming shortened V by 0 bases and J by 2 bases, and 6 bases separated the two germline ends. Germline CDR1 and CDR2: SGHRS and YFSETQ. The CDR3 consists of 14 residues. CDR3 nucleotides: TGCGCCAGCAGCTTGGAGGGATCCAAAAACATTCAGTACTTC. Translated: CASSLEGSKNIQYF.